Each of the 8 T cell receptor beta chains below was sequenced from the same sample in a study of early T cells in non-severe SARS-CoV-2 infection. TCRdb used MiXCR to reprocess the 5' RACE reads, holding one entry per CDR3 protein. The data hold over 55,000 distinct CDR3 sequences, with roughly 10% observed a single time. What was sequenced was whole blood. The receptors were sampled from an adult who was a healthcare worker with PCR-confirmed SARS-CoV-2 infection or an uninfected control (not recorded which).

The sample holds many counts of this clonotype. The V and J genes are TRBV29-1 and TRBJ1-4; 7 bases map to TRBD1. Per germline, CDR1 SQVTM and CDR2 ANQGSEA. There are 12 residues in the CDR3. V shed 3 bases and J 7 bases; nucleotides not matched to a gene: 2. The CDR3: CSVETGTEKLFF. The CDR3 DNA sequence: TGCAGCGTTGAGACAGGGACTGAAAAACTGTTTTTT.

The chain is built from TRBV7-2 and TRBJ2-1, with 8 bases aligning to TRBD1. The length of the CDR3 is 14 residues. J was trimmed by 2 bases and V by 5 bases; bases with no gene match: 2. The germline gives CDR1 SGHTA, CDR2 FQGNSA. The CDR3: CASSQDRAYNEQFF. CDR3 in DNA: TGTGCCAGCAGCCAGGACAGGGCCTACAATGAGCAGTTCTTC. Variable domain in full (rest from reference TRBV7-2 and TRBJ2-1): GAGVSQSPSNKVTEKGKDVELRCDPISGHTALYWYRQSLGQGLEFLIYFQGNSAPDKSGLPSDRFSAERTGGSVSTLTIQRTQQEDSAVYLCASSQDRAYNEQFFGPGTRLTVL.

The rearrangement uses TRBV7-3 and TRBJ2-5; D might be TRBD2 (6 bases). This CDR3 region has 15 residues. Trimming pared 5 bases from V and 3 bases from J, leaving 16 bases between. Germline V gene data show CDR1 as SGHTA and CDR2 as FQGTGA. CDR3 sequence (DNA): TGTGCCAGCAGCAAGTCGGCGGGGTCGGAAGAGACCCAGTACTTC. It codes for CASSKSAGSEETQYF.

In its sample, this clonotype was seen many times. The gene calls are TRBV9 and TRBJ2-1; D ambiguous. The CDR3 consists of 14 residues. V lost 0 bases to trimming and J lost 6 bases, with 10 bases between them. Germline V gives CDR1 SGDLS, CDR2 YYNGEE. CDR3 amino acids: CASSVEYSGNEQFF. CDR3 sequence (DNA): TGTGCCAGCAGCGTAGAATATAGTGGCAATGAGCAGTTCTTC.

Ten or more counts support this clonotype. This sequence joins TRBV7-8 and TRBJ2-1; 9 bases fit TRBD2. Trimming removed 1 base from V and 2 bases from J; junction bases left unmatched: 0. This CDR3 contains 15 residues. Per the germline V gene, CDR1 is SGHVS and CDR2 is FQNEAQ. Written as DNA, the CDR3 is TGTGCCAGCAGCTTAGTAGCGGGAGCCTACAATGAGCAGTTCTTC. This gives the protein CASSLVAGAYNEQFF. Based on the CDR3 plus reference TRBV7-8 and TRBJ2-1, the full variable domain is GAGVSQSPRYKVAKRGQDVALRCDPISGHVSLFWYQQALGQGPEFLTYFQNEAQLDKSGLPSDRFFAERPEGSVSTLKIQRTQQEDSAVYLCASSLVAGAYNEQFFGPGTRLTVL.

V is TRBV13 and J is TRBJ2-7; 7 bases agree with TRBD2. The CDR3 sequence is 14 residues long. Germline CDR1 and CDR2: PRHDT and FYEKMQ (reference sequence). With 1 base clipped from V and 2 bases from J, the junction kept 2 bases outside the gene matches. DNA for the CDR3: TGTGCCAGCAGCTTAGAGGGGAGGGCCTACGAGCAGTACTTC. This codes for CASSLEGRAYEQYF. Full variable domain (missing parts from reference TRBV13 and TRBJ2-7): AAGVIQSPRHLIKEKRETATLKCYPIPRHDTVYWYQQGPGQDPQFLISFYEKMQSDKGSIPDRFSAQQFSDYHSELNMSSLELGDSALYFCASSLEGRAYEQYFGPGTRLTVT.

The table lists this clonotype with many counts. The chain joins TRBV10-3 to TRBJ2-2, with TRBD2 matching over 14 bases. Germline assignment: CDR1 ENHRY and CDR2 SYGVKD. The junction had 13 bases not matched to a gene; V was cut back by 6 bases and J by 7 bases. The CDR3 loop spans 18 amino acids. As DNA, the CDR3 is TGTGCCATCAGCGAGAGACGACTAGCGGGAGGGCCCGGCGGGGAGCTGTTTTTT. It codes for CAISERRLAGGPGGELFF.

On this clonotype: An end of the junction does not agree with germline; a read error may underlie this. The rearrangement uses TRBV7-7 and TRBJ2-1; 9 positions agree with TRBD2. Germline CDR1 SSHAT, CDR2 FNYEAQ (reference sequence). This CDR3 contains 13 residues. DNA for the CDR3: TGTGCTAGCAGCCTGACTAGCGGCGATGAGCAGTTCTTC. Translated: CASSLTSGDEQFF.